This TCR beta chain was obtained from a study of neoadjuvant nivolumab and ipilimumab in lung cancer. Only in-frame clones appear in the TCRdb table, and some are missing; sequencing was by immunoSEQ multiplex PCR. The profile shows roughly 49,000 clones, more than 85% of them singletons. Germline V lookup: CDR1 ENHRY, CDR2 SYGVKD. This CDR3 comprises 15 residues. J gave up 9 bases and V 9 bases, and 10 bases lay outside the gene matches. The rearrangement uses TRBV10-3 and TRBJ2-1, with 14 positions matching TRBD2. The receptor was derived from an adult with non-small cell lung cancer. Some clones in this sample may be carry-over from other donors' samples. Source: blood, taken before neoadjuvant nivolumab, alone or with ipilimumab. The CDR3 region is CAITKGLAGEGEQFF. As DNA, the CDR3 is TGTGCCATAACAAAGGGACTAGCGGGAGAAGGTGAGCAGTTCTTC.